Shown below are 25 T cell receptor beta chains from a single sample sequenced in a study of shared clonotypes between healthy human individuals (dated by TCRdb to 2018 to 2021). Library prep was done by the immunoSEQ multiplex PCR assay. TCRdb took this table from immuneACCESS and kept in-frame rearrangements with V and J called. Such tables lack part of the clones; where checked against another copy, unresolved V genes explain under half of the gap, and the rest is unexplained. The sample table lists some 510,000 clones, 75% to 85% of them with a count of one. Together, the top ten hold around 13% of the sample. The sequenced sample consisted of PBMCs. These receptors came from a woman in her thirties or forties in good health. Some clones in this sample may be carry-over from other donors' samples.

J is TRBJ2-7 and V is TRBV29-1, with TRBD1 matching 7 bases. V trimming: 7 bases; J trimming: 2 bases; junction bases outside the gene matches: 5. This CDR3 contains 12 residues. The germline gives CDR1 SQVTM, CDR2 ANQGSEA. CDR3 region: CSARDSAYEQYF. The DNA for the CDR3 is TGCAGCGCTCGGGACAGTGCCTACGAGCAGTACTTC.

V usage is TRBV5-1 and J usage is TRBJ2-7; no reliable D call. Trimming took 4 bases from V and 2 from J, leaving 13 bases between them. The CDR3 covers 14 residues. Germline CDR1 reads SGHRS; CDR2 reads YFSETQ. The CDR3 protein is CASSPWTETYEQYF. In DNA, the CDR3 is TGCGCCAGCAGCCCGTGGACGGAAACCTACGAGCAGTACTTC.

This rearrangement joins TRBV18 to TRBJ1-5, with D hard to call. The CDR3 is 14 amino acids. The germline V gene has CDR1 KGHSH and CDR2 LQKENI. The V end was cut by 5 bases, the J end by 2 bases, with 10 bases between. For the CDR3, the DNA is TGTGCCAGCTCAATTAATACGGGCAATCAGCCCCAGCATTTT. As protein: CASSINTGNQPQHF.

The sample holds a few counts of this clone. The chain recombines TRBV10-3 with TRBJ1-5; the D gene is possibly TRBD1 (5 bases). The CDR3 is 15 residues long. With 0 bases removed from V and 6 bases from J, the gap between germline ends came to 12 bases. CDR1 is ENHRY and CDR2 is SYGVKD in the germline V gene. CDR3 sequence: CAISESETDAQPQHF. In DNA form, the CDR3 reads TGTGCCATCAGTGAGTCTGAGACAGACGCTCAGCCCCAGCATTTT.

The J gene is TRBJ2-2, the V gene TRBV7-9, with TRBD1 matching 9 bases. The length of the CDR3 is 15 residues. V trimming: 4 bases; J trimming: 4 bases; junction bases outside the gene matches: 4. Per the germline V gene, CDR1 is SEHNR and CDR2 is FQNEAQ (reference sequence). The chain's CDR3 is CASSSRQGGTGELFF. Written as DNA, the CDR3 is TGTGCCAGCAGCTCGAGACAGGGGGGCACCGGGGAGCTGTTTTTT.

A single count supports this clone. This rearrangement joins TRBV6-1 to TRBJ1-1; 10 nucleotides match TRBD1. Per germline, CDR1 MNHNS and CDR2 SASEGT. V gave up 0 bases and J gave up 4 bases; unmatched junction bases: 5. The CDR3 sequence is 16 residues long. The CDR3 reads CASSEAQGQGSTEAFF. The CDR3 bases are TGTGCCAGCAGTGAAGCACAGGGACAGGGGAGCACTGAAGCTTTCTTT.

In DNA form, the CDR3 reads TGTGCCATCAGTGAGTCTCAGGGGGCGCACACCGGGGAGCTGTTTTTT. It translates to CAISESQGAHTGELFF. V is TRBV10-3 and J is TRBJ2-2; 8 nucleotides agree with TRBD1. The V segment lost 0 bases and the J segment 3 bases; nucleotides outside the gene matches: 3. The CDR3 covers 16 residues. CDR1 is ENHRY, CDR2 SYGVKD, per germline.

The V gene is TRBV6-1, the J gene TRBJ2-7; 8 bases are shared with TRBD2. V lost 6 bases and J lost 2; bases outside the gene matches: 9. The CDR3 loop spans 15 amino acids. Germline values: CDR1 MNHNS, CDR2 SASEGT. The CDR3 protein is CASRKLADGAYEQYF. In DNA form, the CDR3 reads TGTGCCAGCAGGAAACTAGCGGATGGGGCCTACGAGCAGTACTTC.

This clone was observed a few times. The genes are TRBV9 and TRBJ1-4; maybe TRBD1 (5 bases). This CDR3 has 15 amino acids. V dropped 3 bases and J dropped 0 bases, with 9 bases sitting between them. CDR1 is SGDLS and CDR2 is YYNGEE in the germline V gene. The CDR3 loop reads CASSEGPSTNEKLFF. The CDR3 bases are TGTGCCAGCAGCGAGGGACCCTCAACTAATGAAAAACTGTTTTTT.

This chain connects TRBV11-3 to TRBJ2-3; D is uncertain. Germline V lookup: CDR1 SGHNT, CDR2 YENEEA. Trimming took off 0 bases at V and 0 bases at J, with 4 bases between the two ends. This CDR3 has 14 residues. The CDR3 loop is CASSLDGSTDTQYF. DNA of the CDR3: TGTGCCAGCAGCTTAGATGGTAGCACAGATACGCAGTATTTT.

The chain joins TRBV27 to TRBJ2-1; the D is unclear. The CDR3 covers 14 residues. The V end lost 6 bases, the J end lost 0 bases, and 9 bases lay between the germline ends. Germline CDR1 reads MNHEY; CDR2 reads SMNVEV (reference sequence). Here the CDR3 reads CASRSLSSYNEQFF. In DNA, the CDR3 is TGTGCCAGCAGAAGTCTGAGCTCCTACAATGAGCAGTTCTTC.

This sequence joins TRBV11-2 and TRBJ2-1; TRBD1 matches 7 bases. V was pared by 5 bases and J by 5 bases, with 12 bases of the junction left unmatched. The CDR3 is 16 amino acids. Germline V lookup: CDR1 SGHAT, CDR2 FQNNGV. The CDR3 region is CASSDNRGRVNNEQFF. CDR3 sequence (DNA): TGTGCCAGCAGCGACAACAGGGGTCGGGTAAACAATGAGCAGTTCTTC. Together with reference TRBV11-2 and TRBJ2-1, the CDR3 gives the full variable domain: EAGVAQSPRYKIIEKRQSVAFWCNPISGHATLYWYQQILGQGPKLLIQFQNNGVVDDSQLPKDRFSAERLKGVDSTLKIQPAKLEDSAVYLCASSDNRGRVNNEQFFGPGTRLTVL.

The chain links TRBV7-2 to TRBJ2-5, with D possibly being TRBD2 (5 bases). The CDR3 length is 14 residues. Per the germline V gene, CDR1 is SGHTA and CDR2 is FQGNSA. V shed 0 bases and J shed 3 bases, with 8 bases lying between them. In nucleotides, the CDR3 is TGTGCCAGCAGCTTAGCGGGGAGAGAAGAGACCCAGTACTTC. Its protein product is CASSLAGREETQYF.

V usage is TRBV5-1 and J usage is TRBJ2-4, with 7 positions matching TRBD2. Per the germline V gene, CDR1 is SGHRS and CDR2 is YFSETQ. J gave up 8 bases and V 2 bases, and 7 bases lay outside the gene matches. The CDR3 contains 14 residues. The CDR3 spells CASSLEGGEDIQYF. The CDR3 DNA sequence: TGCGCCAGCAGCTTAGAGGGAGGGGAGGACATTCAGTACTTC.

The V gene is TRBV6-6, the J gene TRBJ2-1; D ambiguous. Trimming stripped 5 bases from V and 5 bases from J, with 7 bases between. Germline assignment: CDR1 MNHNY and CDR2 SVGAGI (reference sequence). The CDR3 covers 12 residues. CDR3 DNA sequence: TGTGCCAGCAGTAAATCAAACAATGAGCAGTTCTTC. Amino acids: CASSKSNNEQFF.

J is TRBJ2-7 and V is TRBV6-5; tentatively, D is TRBD2 (6 bases). From germline, CDR1 is MNHEY and CDR2 SVGAGI. Trimming cost V 4 bases and J 3 bases, with 16 bases left between them. The CDR3 consists of 15 residues. The CDR3 protein is CASSSPFGRGYEQYF. The CDR3 bases are TGTGCCAGCAGTTCCCCCTTCGGGAGAGGCTACGAGCAGTACTTC.

The rearrangement links TRBV7-9 to TRBJ2-4, with D perhaps TRBD2 (6 bases). The V end lost 5 bases, the J end lost 0 bases, and 17 bases lay between the germline ends. This CDR3 contains 17 residues. Germline lookup yields CDR1 SEHNR and CDR2 FQNEAQ (reference sequence). CDR3 DNA sequence: TGTGCCAGCAGCCCAAACTACGGGAGCCTAGCCAAAAACATTCAGTACTTC. It yields the protein CASSPNYGSLAKNIQYF. Supplemented by reference TRBV7-9 and TRBJ2-4, the full variable domain reads DTGVSQNPRHKITKRGQNVTFRCDPISEHNRLYWYRQTLGQGPEFLTYFQNEAQLEKSRLLSDRFSAERPKGSFSTLEIQRTEQGDSAMYLCASSPNYGSLAKNIQYFGAGTRLSVL.

This clone was counted once. This chain joins TRBV28 and TRBJ2-2; D gene ambiguous. Per germline, CDR1 MDHEN and CDR2 SYDVKM. V lost 5 bases and J lost 7, with 11 bases in between. This CDR3 contains 13 residues. CDR3 sequence reads: CASSTAWSGELFF. The CDR3 nucleotides are TGTGCCAGCAGTACAGCCTGGAGCGGGGAGCTGTTTTTT.

In this sample, this clone turned up a few times. The V gene is TRBV7-9, the J gene TRBJ1-2, with 7 nucleotides matching TRBD1. Germline V gene lookup returns CDR1 SEHNR and CDR2 FQNEAQ (reference sequence). The CDR3 runs 16 residues. V dropped 5 bases and J dropped 2; count of bases not matched to a gene: 11. CDR3 nucleotides: TGTGCCAGCAGCCGCGGGGGCGGACAGGCAAACTATGGCTACACCTTC. Amino acids: CASSRGGGQANYGYTF.

This clone was found once. The chain is built from TRBV7-9 and TRBJ2-7; TRBD1 matches at 7 bases. Looked up from germline, CDR1 is SEHNR and CDR2 is FQNEAQ (reference sequence). This CDR3 is 14 amino acids long. V gave up 4 bases and J gave up 3 bases; unmatched junction bases: 6. CDR3 loop: CASSSRQGDYEQYF. The CDR3 DNA sequence: TGTGCCAGCAGCTCAAGACAGGGAGACTACGAGCAGTACTTC.

V usage is TRBV7-9 and J usage is TRBJ2-1; D may be TRBD1 (6 bases). The CDR3 extends over 15 amino acids. CDR1 SEHNR and CDR2 FQNEAQ come from the germline V gene (reference sequence). V shed 5 bases and J shed 9 bases, with 20 bases lying between them. CDR3 nucleotides: TGTGCCAGCAGCCCAACGAGAGGGGGATTTGTTGAGCAGTTCTTC. Amino acids: CASSPTRGGFVEQFF.

V usage is TRBV5-4 and J usage is TRBJ2-7, with D possibly matching TRBD2 (6 bases). Germline lookup yields CDR1 SGHNT and CDR2 YYREEE (reference sequence). The CDR3 has 16 amino acids. V gave up 2 bases and J gave up 0 bases, with 15 bases separating them. The CDR3 reads CASSFIQAGGSYEQYF. CDR3 in DNA: TGTGCCAGCAGCTTCATACAGGCCGGGGGCTCCTACGAGCAGTACTTC. Full variable domain (outside the CDR3, taken from reference TRBV5-4 and TRBJ2-7): ETGVTQSPTHLIKTRGQQVTLRCSSQSGHNTVSWYQQALGQGPQFIFQYYREEENGRGNFPPRFSGLQFPNYSSELNVNALELDDSALYLCASSFIQAGGSYEQYFGPGTRLTVT.

This sequence joins TRBV5-1 and TRBJ2-1; D not resolved. V dropped 0 bases and J dropped 5 bases, with 6 bases sitting between them. Per the germline V gene, CDR1 is SGHRS and CDR2 is YFSETQ. The CDR3 length is 13 residues. CDR3 coding DNA: TGCGCCAGCAGCTTGGGGAAGAACAATGAGCAGTTCTTC. Protein sequence: CASSLGKNNEQFF.

This chain joins TRBV5-5 and TRBJ1-2, with 9 bases that match TRBD1. The CDR3 runs 17 residues. The junction had 13 bases not matched to a gene; V was cut back by 3 bases and J by 4 bases. Per germline, CDR1 SGHKS and CDR2 YYEKEE (reference sequence). CDR3 sequence reads: CASSSGVGQGFGYGYTF. The DNA of the CDR3 is TGTGCCAGCAGCTCAGGGGTCGGACAGGGGTTCGGCTATGGCTACACCTTC. The whole variable domain, remainder taken from reference TRBV5-5 and TRBJ1-2, is DAGVTQSPTHLIKTRGQQVTLRCSPISGHKSVSWYQQVLGQGPQFIFQYYEKEERGRGNFPDRFSARQFPNYSSELNVNALLLGDSALYLCASSSGVGQGFGYGYTFGSGTRLTVV.

The J gene is TRBJ2-3, the V gene TRBV27; TRBD1 might be the D (6 bases). V lost 6 bases to trimming and J lost 5 bases, with 18 bases between them. The CDR3 is made up of 15 amino acids. Germline V gene lookup returns CDR1 MNHEY and CDR2 SMNVEV (reference sequence). CDR3 amino acids: CASSPLARGIDTQYF. The CDR3 region has the DNA TGTGCCAGCAGCCCGTTGGCTAGGGGGATAGATACGCAGTATTTT.